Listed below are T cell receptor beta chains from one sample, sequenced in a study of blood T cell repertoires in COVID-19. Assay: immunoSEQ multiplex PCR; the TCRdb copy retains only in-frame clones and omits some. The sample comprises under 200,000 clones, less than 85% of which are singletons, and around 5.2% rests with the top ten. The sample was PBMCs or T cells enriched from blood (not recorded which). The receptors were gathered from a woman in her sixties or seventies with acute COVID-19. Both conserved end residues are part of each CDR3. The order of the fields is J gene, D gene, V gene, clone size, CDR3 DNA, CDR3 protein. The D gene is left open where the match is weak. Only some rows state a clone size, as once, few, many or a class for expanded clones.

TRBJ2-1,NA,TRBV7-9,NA,TGTGCCAGCAGCTTACAGCCCAAGGACAGTAGAGGAGACAATGAGCAGTTCTTC,CASSLQPKDSRGDNEQFF
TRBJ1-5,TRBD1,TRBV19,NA,TGTGCCAGTAGCAGGACAGGGCCCCAGCCCCAGCATTTT,CASSRTGPQPQHF
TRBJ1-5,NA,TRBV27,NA,TGTGCCAGCAGCCGCCGGTCCGCAGGGGAATTTGGCAATCAGCCCCAGCATTTT,CASSRRSAGEFGNQPQHF
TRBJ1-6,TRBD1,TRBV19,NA,TGTGCCAGTAGCTCTCCCCGGGACAGGGCTACCTCACCCCTCCACTTT,CASSSPRDRATSPLHF
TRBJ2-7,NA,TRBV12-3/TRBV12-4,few,TGTGCCAGCAGTTTTGCTATGGCCTACGAGCAGTACTTC,CASSFAMAYEQYF
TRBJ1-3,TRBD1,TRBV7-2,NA,TGTGCCAGCAGCTTAGTTGGGACAGGGAACTCTGGAAACACCATATATTTT,CASSLVGTGNSGNTIYF
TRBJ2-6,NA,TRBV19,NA,TGTGCCAGTAGTATAGGCACAGGCGTCCACTCTGGGGCCAACGTCCTGACTTTC,CASSIGTGVHSGANVLTF
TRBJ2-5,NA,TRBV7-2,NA,TGTGCCAGCAGCCCGTGGGCGTCCAGTAAGGAGGAGCAAGAGACCCAGTACTTC,CASSPWASSKEEQETQYF
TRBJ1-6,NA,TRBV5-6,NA,TGTGCCAGCAGCTTGCGTCTAAATGATTCACCCCTCCACTTT,CASSLRLNDSPLHF
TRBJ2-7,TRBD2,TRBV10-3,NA,TGTGCCATCAGTGCCAGCGGGGCCTACGAGCAGTACTTC,CAISASGAYEQYF
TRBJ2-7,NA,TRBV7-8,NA,TGTGCCAGCAGCTTAGCGGAGGAAACCGAGCAGTACTTC,CASSLAEETEQYF
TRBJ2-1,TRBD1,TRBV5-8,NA,TGTGCCAGCAGTCGGGACAGCTCCTACAATGAGCAGTTCTTC,CASSRDSSYNEQFF
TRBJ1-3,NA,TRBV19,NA,TGTGCCAGTAGGTCCAGGGAAACCTTTCGGCCTGGAAACACCATATATTTT,CASRSRETFRPGNTIYF
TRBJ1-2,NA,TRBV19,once,TGTGCCAGTAGTCCGCACATCCTACAGGGAGCCTATGGCTACACCTTC,CASSPHILQGAYGYTF
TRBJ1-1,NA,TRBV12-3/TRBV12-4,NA,TGTGCCAGCTACCCAGGGGCCACTGAAGCTTTCTTT,CASYPGATEAFF
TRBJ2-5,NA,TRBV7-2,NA,TGTGCCAGCAGCCTAGGGGGACTGTGGGCGGAGACCCAGTACTTC,CASSLGGLWAETQYF
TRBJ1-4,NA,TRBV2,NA,TGTGCCAGCAGTTTCCGAGGCATCAATGAAAAACTGTTTTTT,CASSFRGINEKLFF
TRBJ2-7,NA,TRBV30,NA,TGTGCCTGGAGCCCTCTCGGGGAGCACGAGCAGTACTTC,CAWSPLGEHEQYF
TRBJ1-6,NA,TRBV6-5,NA,TGTGCCAGCAGTTACTACGGGGGGGAAAATTCACCCCTCCACTTT,CASSYYGGENSPLHF
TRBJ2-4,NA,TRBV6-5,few,TGTGCCAGCGGAAAGCGAGACATTCAGTACTTC,CASGKRDIQYF
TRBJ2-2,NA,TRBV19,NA,TGTGCCAGTTGGGCGGGGGTACAGGGGGGCCGTACCGGGGAGCTGTTTTTT,CASWAGVQGGRTGELFF
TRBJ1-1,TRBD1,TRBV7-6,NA,TGTGCCAGCAGCCAACGTATCGGGACAGGGAACACTGAAGCTTTCTTT,CASSQRIGTGNTEAFF
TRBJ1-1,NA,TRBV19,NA,TGTGCCAGTAGTCCCGACCGGACGGGAACTTCTGAAGCTTTCTTT,CASSPDRTGTSEAFF
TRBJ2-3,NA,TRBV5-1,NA,TGCGCCAGCAGCTTTGGCGGGGGCCCAGATACGCAGTATTTT,CASSFGGGPDTQYF
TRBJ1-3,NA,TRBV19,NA,TGTGCCAGTAGTGCCAGATTCTCTGGAAACACCATATATTTT,CASSARFSGNTIYF
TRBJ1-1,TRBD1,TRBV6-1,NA,TGTGCCAGCAGTTCCCCAGAACAGGGGCAAACTGAAGCTTTCTTT,CASSSPEQGQTEAFF
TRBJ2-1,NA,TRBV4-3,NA,TGCGCCAGCAGCCAGGGGAGGCTTATCCCCGAGAGCAATGAGCAGTTCTTC,CASSQGRLIPESNEQFF
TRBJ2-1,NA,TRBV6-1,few,TGTGCCAGCAGTGAAGATTATGGGGGGTACAATGAGCAGTTCTTC,CASSEDYGGYNEQFF
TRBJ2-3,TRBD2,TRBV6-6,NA,TGTGCCAGCAGTTACCTGGGACTAGCGGGAACAGATACGCAGTATTTT,CASSYLGLAGTDTQYF
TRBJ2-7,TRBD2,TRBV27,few,TGTGCCAGCAGTGCCGGCGGGAGCTTCCAGTACTTC,CASSAGGSFQYF
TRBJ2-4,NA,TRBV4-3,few,TGCGCCAGCAGCCAGGGAGGGGGATCCAAAAACATTCAGTACTTC,CASSQGGGSKNIQYF
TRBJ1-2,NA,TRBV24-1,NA,TGTGCCACCAGTGATTCTTCCACATCAAACAGGGATGGCTACACCTTC,CATSDSSTSNRDGYTF
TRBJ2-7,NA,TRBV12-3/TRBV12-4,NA,TGTGCCAGCAGTTTAGGTACAGGGCAAGGGTACTTC,CASSLGTGQGYF